This TCR beta chain was sequenced in a study of shared clonotypes between healthy human individuals (dated by TCRdb to the early 2020s). Study-level background: A couple of women and a few men aged 18 to 49 years were included in the cohort. Between about 0.8 and 9.5 billion PBMCs per donor were obtained by leukapheresis. Libraries were prepared and TCR repertoires were sequenced by different laboratories using diverse techniques, in order to increase sequencing depth and limit assay-specific biases. To estimate repertoire size and how much clonotypes are shared between individuals, the study performed deep sequencing of blood TCR repertoires from a few healthy adults. For each donor, CD4 naive and CD4 memory were each run on three plates, CD8 naive on two plates, and CD8 memory on one plate.

On the study overall, not on this receptor specifically: Clonotypes shared by all four sorted-subset donors showed higher generation probabilities than non-shared clonotypes. Sampling was limited to blood, and TCR repertoires in tissue likely differ from TCR repertoires in blood. Incomplete sequencing was indicated by rarefaction of sorted-subset datasets, despite the large sequencing depth. Pairwise subsampling indicated that sequencing depth was expected to affect the degree of clonotype sharing among donors. Naive subsets generally had larger estimated clonotype richness than memory subsets. When four donors were compared, the shared fraction of clonotypes was about 5% for naive CD4, around 3.6% for naive CD8, more than 2% for memory CD4, and 0.4% for memory CD8. Because the study included only a small number of donors, the genetic and exposure-history diversity represented was limited.

CDR1 and CDR2, per the germline V gene (reference sequence), are SEHNR and FQNEAQ. V is cut back by 5 bases and J by 3 bases, with 8 bases in the junction unmatched. From the cysteine up to the phenylalanine, the CDR3 has a length of 15 residues. The entry retains the CDR3 DNA only, 45 bases that are in frame from base 1. CD8 naive samples were obtained by positive selection for CCR7 among CD45RO-negative cells, yielding a CD45RA+CCR7+ population from which TemRA cells were excluded. The donors were healthy, HIV-negative adults who had no recently reported acute infections or vaccinations. Every donor was a Caucasian adult living in Nashville, Tennessee, USA. After blood collection by leukapheresis, PBMCs were isolated using Ficoll-Histopaque density gradient centrifugation and then cryopreserved in the vapor phase of liquid nitrogen. Purity and quantity of every magnetically sorted T cell population were checked by analytical flow cytometry. Genomic DNA was isolated from each sorted fraction and quantified by UV absorbance on a Nanodrop 2000c.

Using the deep immunoSEQ assay, TCR CDR3 regions were amplified from genomic DNA by multiplex PCR. For each cell subset, the extracted genomic DNA was distributed evenly across all wells of several immunoSEQ 96-well plates, and each plate served as one replicate. For sorted subsets, each replicate PCR was loaded with 200 ng genomic DNA, equivalent to 25,000 to 35,000 T cell genomes. The purified libraries were quantified using a Qubit 3.0 fluorometer, sized with a Bioanalyzer 2100, and then quantified again using the KAPA Library Quantification kit. A separate single-read 150-cycle Illumina NextSeq 550 flow cell was used to sequence each immunoSEQ 96-well plate. The published analysis was carried out like this. The immunoSEQ output contained only junctional sequences without quality scores, so filtering could not match that applied to full-length reads. To assign V/J genes and CDR3, sequences were annotated using PyIR, a Python wrapper for IgBLAST v1.9, with IMGT germline references. Reads were filtered out if the reads had weak V/J assignments (E-value above 1e-6), no CDR3, stop codons, out-of-frame junctions, or ambiguous translated residues. V3J clonotypes were defined as sequences sharing an identical inferred V gene, J gene, and CDR3 amino acid sequence. Percentage overlap between repertoires was calculated by dividing the number of shared unique clonotypes by the size of the smaller repertoire. RTK rarefaction, the Chao1 estimator, and Recon v2.1 estimates of unobserved clonotypes were used to assess repertoire richness. Generation probabilities for all TCRbeta clonotypes obtained by the gDNA method from four donors were computed using OLGA. TCRdb mirrors the immuneACCESS table, restricted to in-frame sequences. Some clones are absent from its copies; in checked studies, under half trace to an unresolved V gene, and the reason for the others is unknown. D and trimming were read from the DNA, whereas the V and J calls and clone size are those reported in that table. The sample yields about 820,000 clones; 80% to 95% were counted once. The top ten constitute 24% of the sample.

This clone has just one count. Its target antigen remains unknown. The input lacks base qualities; no much larger clone sits a single base away. The V and J segments used are TRBV7-9 and TRBJ2-7, with TRBD2 identical over 9 junction bases. The sequence was obtained from a man in his thirties or forties in good health. The specimen was naive CD8+ T cells sorted from blood. The meaning of the sample's cell subset or site label: CD45RA+CCR7+. The DNA sequence is as follows: TGTGCCAGCAGCCCCCCTCTAGCGGGGAACTACGAGCAGTACTTC. This encodes CASSPPLAGNYEQYF.